This T cell receptor beta chain was captured in a study of cytomegalovirus exposure and HLA in healthy donors. Findings and limits, study-wide: One cluster of highly shared sequence variants probably arose as a sequencing artifact.

Losses at the gene ends were 3 bases for V and 6 bases for J; bases not matched to a gene: 9. The CDR3 is 14 amino acids. Germline values: CDR1 SGHRS, CDR2 YFSETQ. Details on this clone: Its antigen is not known.

13 Jbeta primers and 60 Vbeta primers were used for the PCR. Method: immunoSEQ multiplex PCR; TCRdb's copy keeps in-frame clones and lacks some. This table has fewer than 200,000 clones, around 76% appearing once. This receptor was identified in a man between 40 and 49 years old in good health and CMV-seropositive. This chain connects TRBV5-1 to TRBJ2-7; 7 bases map to TRBD1. Sequencing was done on a sample of PBMCs. CDR3 nucleotides: TGCGCCAGCAGCTCTACCCGGGACAGCCTCGAGCAGTACTTC. Amino acids: CASSSTRDSLEQYF.